This T cell receptor beta chain was observed in a study of glioma-infiltrating T cells after dendritic cell vaccination. Primers: 60 V beta forward and 13 J beta reverse. Clones were read by immunoSEQ multiplex PCR, and TCRdb kept only the in-frame ones, dropping some. The sample has 55,000 to 75,000 clones, about 86% seen once. Study-wide findings and caveats: TCR clonality showed no direct relationship with survival. Few patients contributed both blood and tumor specimens.

Germline CDR1 is SGHTA and CDR2 is FQGTGA. This CDR3 is built from 17 residues. V dropped 0 bases and J dropped 2; count of bases not matched to a gene: 7. On this clone itself: Its specificity is not known.

The sequence came from a human donor with glioblastoma. Source: blood, taken before dendritic cell vaccination. The rearrangement links TRBV7-3 to TRBJ2-3, with 8 positions matching TRBD2. CDR3 nucleotide sequence: TGTGCCAGCAGCTTAACTGGCGCGGGGGGATACACAGATACGCAGTATTTT. It codes for CASSLTGAGGYTDTQYF.